What follows are 8 T cell receptor beta chains derived from one specimen sequenced in a study of blood T cells in healthy people across ages. A second roughly 7 to 11 cycle PCR used barcoded and J-beta primers. TCRdb re-called the 5' RACE reads with MiXCR, one entry per CDR3 protein. The table includes 650,000 to 800,000 distinct CDR3 sequences, around 42% detected once. Sequenced input: blood. These receptors came from a man aged 55-75 years in good health.

V gene TRBV12-3 or TRBV12-4 combines with J gene TRBJ2-7; 8 bases are a match to TRBD1. The J segment lost 5 bases and the V segment lost 8 bases, leaving 11 bases of the junction unmatched. The CDR3 runs to 14 residues. CDR3: CASGQRQGLDEQYF. CDR3 DNA: TGTGCCAGCGGCCAACGACAGGGGCTGGACGAGCAGTACTTC.

The chain carries TRBV9 and TRBJ2-7; no clear D. Germline values: CDR1 SGDLS, CDR2 YYNGEE. CDR3 length: 14 residues. V shed 4 bases and J shed 1 base, with 12 bases lying between them. CDR3 sequence reads: CASSPSRASYEQYF. In nucleotides, the CDR3 is TGTGCCAGCAGCCCGAGCCGGGCGTCCTACGAGCAGTACTTC.

The chain joins TRBV6-5 to TRBJ1-2; D is ambiguous. The CDR3 runs to 13 residues. Trimming stripped 3 bases from V and 5 bases from J, with 10 bases between. The germline CDR1 and CDR2 sequences are MNHEY and SVGAGI. As DNA, the CDR3 is TGTGCCAGCAGTTATCACAGCCGATATGGCTACACCTTC. Translating gives CASSYHSRYGYTF.

This clonotype was counted between two and nine times. The V and J genes are TRBV27 and TRBJ2-7; 7 positions agree with TRBD1. Unmatched junction bases numbered 14, after V lost 4 bases and J lost 5 bases. The CDR3 length is 16 residues. Germline assignment: CDR1 MNHEY and CDR2 SMNVEV (reference sequence). The CDR3 sequence: CASSSSLTGLFHEQYF. CDR3 DNA sequence: TGTGCCAGCAGTTCCTCCCTGACAGGGCTGTTCCACGAGCAGTACTTC.

J is TRBJ2-7 and V is TRBV7-2; 8 nucleotides agree with TRBD2. J lost 4 bases, V lost 1 base, and 9 bases had no gene match. CDR3 length: 16 residues. Germline-derived CDR1 and CDR2 are SGHTA and FQGNSA. CDR3 residues: CASSLEIQRGFYEQYF. CDR3 DNA: TGTGCCAGCAGCTTAGAGATCCAGCGGGGGTTTTACGAGCAGTACTTC.

This clonotype was observed a handful of times. For the CDR3, the DNA is TGTGCCAGCAGTTACTCGGGATCCGCCTACGAGCAGTACTTC. This codes for CASSYSGSAYEQYF. This sequence joins TRBV6-2 or TRBV6-3 and TRBJ2-4; no clear D gene. The DNA end favors TRBJ2-7, so the J call may be wrong. CDR3 length equals 14 residues. Germline loops: CDR1 MNHEY, CDR2 SVGEGT.

This clonotype was recorded only once. The genes are TRBV6-1 and TRBJ1-5; D is undetermined. Trimming shortened V by 2 bases and J by 6 bases, and 14 bases separated the two germline ends. Looked up from germline, CDR1 is MNHNS and CDR2 is SASEGT. CDR3 length: 15 amino acids. This chain's CDR3 is CASSEIWGTSQPQHF. The CDR3 region has the DNA TGTGCCAGCAGTGAAATCTGGGGTACCAGTCAGCCCCAGCATTTT.

The CDR3 here is CASGPRVREQYF. The DNA of the CDR3 is TGTGCCAGTGGGCCCAGGGTGAGGGAGCAGTACTTC. The chain carries TRBV2 and TRBJ2-5; D is tentatively TRBD1 or TRBD2 (5 bases each). Looked up from germline, CDR1 is SNHLY and CDR2 is FYNNEI. Trimming stripped 9 bases from V and 11 bases from J, with 19 bases between. The CDR3 runs to 12 residues.